This record covers a single T cell receptor (beta chain). Its antigen is not known. The sample originates from a study of OX40 agonist ivuxolimab in advanced cancers. At the level of the study: The patients received ivuxolimab by intravenous route every 2 weeks at 0.01 to 10 mg/kg. Over 30% of patients had received prior checkpoint inhibitor therapy. The study's findings and limits: Part of the nonresponder group also had normalized T-cell clonal expansion that was low. CD8+ T cells showed, on average, more clonal expansion than CD4+ cells.

This CDR3 is built from 17 residues. The V gene's germline CDR1 is SGHVS and CDR2 FQNEAQ. After removal of 3 bases from V and 3 bases from J, the junction contained 9 bases not matched to a gene. This table comes from immunoSEQ multiplex PCR, and its TCRdb copy is limited to in-frame clones, with some not included. The sample consists of about 40,000 clones, 82% of them appearing once. The V call is TRBV7-8, the J call TRBJ2-3; 10 bases are shared with TRBD2. The sample here was CD4+ or CD8+ T cells sorted from blood, taken in a trial of the OX40 agonist ivuxolimab. The source of this sequence is an adult with an advanced solid tumor such as melanoma, head and neck, liver or kidney cancer. The CDR3 DNA reads TGTGCCAGCAGCTTGGGACCTAGCGGGGGTGGAACAGATACGCAGTATTTT. Protein: CASSLGPSGGGTDTQYF.